This T cell receptor beta chain was observed in a study of PD-L1 blockade in urothelial cancer. As for the study in general: Most patients, about nine tenths of the roughly 30, were males with bladder-origin cancer. Blood analysis occurred 3 weeks (second dose) and 6 weeks after treatment start. Whole-study results and caveats: Pretreatment clonality of the blood TCR repertoire below the median was predictive of superior survival.

Time point defined: peripheral blood 6 weeks after treatment start. Each patient's cancer was a locally advanced or metastatic urothelial carcinoma. Using immunoSEQ multiplex PCR, the repertoire was profiled, and TCRdb retains in-frame clones only, with some absent. The sample lists some 110,000 clones, about 91% seen once, with 3.5% to 4.5% in the top ten. This clone appeared once. Its antigen is currently unknown. This material consisted of PBMCs, taken around atezolizumab (anti-PD-L1) treatment. The clonotype was recovered from a man aged 55-75 years with urothelial cancer.

DNA of the CDR3: TGTGCCAGCAGCCTGACAGGGGGGGGCAATGAGCAGTTCTTC. Translating gives CASSLTGGGNEQFF. The chain carries TRBV5-4 and TRBJ2-1; TRBD1 matches at 9 bases. This CDR3 has 14 amino acids. Germline CDR1 and CDR2: SGHNT and YYREEE (reference sequence). With 4 bases clipped from V and 6 bases from J, the junction kept 5 bases outside the gene matches. Based on the CDR3 plus reference TRBV5-4 and TRBJ2-1, the full variable domain is ETGVTQSPTHLIKTRGQQVTLRCSSQSGHNTVSWYQQALGQGPQFIFQYYREEENGRGNFPPRFSGLQFPNYSSELNVNALELDDSALYLCASSLTGGGNEQFFGPGTRLTVL.